The 8 T cell receptor beta chains given below trace back to one sample, sequenced in a study of T-cell reconstitution after alpha-beta-depleted transplantation in children. Unique molecular identifiers were incorporated into the prepared TCRbeta library. TCRdb recomputed calls from the PCR reads with MiXCR, one row per CDR3 protein. The sample lists 150,000 to 250,000 distinct CDR3 sequences, 5.5% to 7% seen once, with around 4.3% in the top ten. The input for sequencing was PBMCs, taken before TCRalphabeta/CD19-depleted stem cell transplant. Receptors originate from a girl under two years old with combined immunodeficiency, due to receive a stem cell transplant.

This clonotype was seen at least ten times. The V gene is TRBV12-3 or TRBV12-4, the J gene TRBJ2-7; tentative D call: TRBD1 (5 bases). Trimming pared 5 bases from V and 5 bases from J, leaving 16 bases between. The CDR3 consists of 14 residues. The CDR3 DNA follows: TGTGCCAGCAGTAGGGGCTTAGCTACCCACGAGCAGTACTTC. Protein sequence: CASSRGLATHEQYF.

This clonotype was observed many times. This sequence joins TRBV7-2 and TRBJ2-7; 9 positions match TRBD2. This CDR3 spans 13 amino acids. Germline-derived CDR1 and CDR2 are SGHTA and FQGNSA. The V gene end was trimmed by 2 bases and the J gene end by 7 bases; junction bases not matched to a gene: 3. As DNA, the CDR3 is TGTGCCAGCAGCTTAATAGCGGGGGTGGAGCAGTACTTC. This encodes CASSLIAGVEQYF.

This clonotype was counted a few times. The CDR3 bases are TGTGCCAGCAGCTCGGGTGGATGGGGGGCTCCGGACACCATATATTTT. Protein product: CASSSGGWGAPDTIYF. V gene TRBV7-8 combines with J gene TRBJ1-3; D is possibly TRBD1 (6 bases). The CDR3 consists of 16 residues. Germline-derived CDR1 and CDR2 are SGHVS and FQNEAQ. V gave up 4 bases and J gave up 8 bases, with 21 bases separating them.

This clonotype was found many times. The chain combines TRBV7-9 with TRBJ2-7; no definite D call. Looked up from germline, CDR1 is SEHNR and CDR2 is FQNEAQ (reference sequence). The CDR3 consists of 14 residues. Trimming shortened V by 2 bases and J by 4 bases, and 12 bases separated the two germline ends. CDR3 sequence (DNA): TGTGCCAGCAGCTTACCAGGATTCCAATACGAGCAGTACTTC. Its protein is CASSLPGFQYEQYF.

This clonotype was seen a few times. The chain couples TRBV5-5 to TRBJ2-1; 10 bases line up with TRBD1. The ends lost 4 bases at V and 3 bases at J; junction bases unmatched: 7. There are 16 residues in the CDR3. Germline V gives CDR1 SGHKS, CDR2 YYEKEE (reference sequence). The CDR3 spells CASSPDRTGGYNEQFF. The DNA for the CDR3 is TGTGCCAGCAGCCCGGACCGGACAGGGGGCTACAATGAGCAGTTCTTC. The full variable domain, with the rest looked up from reference TRBV5-5 and TRBJ2-1, is DAGVTQSPTHLIKTRGQQVTLRCSPISGHKSVSWYQQVLGQGPQFIFQYYEKEERGRGNFPDRFSARQFPNYSSELNVNALLLGDSALYLCASSPDRTGGYNEQFFGPGTRLTVL.

V gene TRBV14 combines with J gene TRBJ1-5, with 7 nucleotides matching TRBD1. The CDR3 spans 17 residues. Trimming cost V 4 bases and J 5 bases; bases outside gene matches: 14. Germline V gene sequence: CDR1 SGHDN, CDR2 FVKESK. Here the CDR3 reads CASSPDPITTGDQPQHF. The CDR3 coding sequence is TGTGCCAGCAGCCCCGACCCCATCACAACAGGGGATCAGCCCCAGCATTTT.

This clonotype was detected many times. This CDR3 is CASSLPETGTQYF. CDR3 DNA sequence: TGTGCCAGCAGCTTACCGGAAACCGGGACCCAGTACTTC. V usage is TRBV7-8 and J usage is TRBJ2-5, with D unresolved. Trimming cost V 2 bases and J 7 bases, with 11 bases left between them. Germline V gene lookup returns CDR1 SGHVS and CDR2 FQNEAQ. This CDR3 spans 13 amino acids. Drawing the rest from reference TRBV7-8 and TRBJ2-5, the complete variable domain is GAGVSQSPRYKVAKRGQDVALRCDPISGHVSLFWYQQALGQGPEFLTYFQNEAQLDKSGLPSDRFFAERPEGSVSTLKIQRTQQEDSAVYLCASSLPETGTQYFGPGTRLLVL.

This clonotype was counted at least ten times. The gene calls are TRBV11-2 and TRBJ2-1; weak D call: TRBD2 (5 bases). The CDR3 loop spans 14 amino acids. CDR1 SGHAT and CDR2 FQNNGV come from the germline V gene. V was trimmed by 5 bases and J by 7 bases, leaving 15 bases between them. CDR3 residues: CASSLRGFGNEQFF. The CDR3 DNA is TGTGCCAGCAGCCTGCGAGGGTTCGGAAATGAGCAGTTCTTC.